One and the same sample provided the 2 T cell receptor beta chains below, sequenced in a study of cytomegalovirus exposure and HLA in healthy donors. The PCR was carried out with 60 Vbeta primers and 13 Jbeta primers. Clones were sequenced by immunoSEQ multiplex PCR, and TCRdb holds only the in-frame ones, with some missing. The profile covers 200,000 to 300,000 clones, with roughly 73% appearing a single time and 0.45% to 0.5% taken by the ten largest. The sequenced sample consisted of PBMCs. The receptors shown here come from a boy aged 10-17 years in good health and CMV-seronegative.

The chain employs TRBV7-8 and TRBJ1-2; 8 bases align to TRBD1. The V and J ends lost 5 bases and 6 bases, in that order; junction bases with no gene match: 5. The CDR3 loop spans 13 amino acids. CDR1 is SGHVS, CDR2 FQNEAQ, per germline. CDR3 region: CASSPRTGNGYTF. The CDR3 DNA is TGTGCCAGCAGCCCGCGGACAGGGAATGGCTACACCTTC. The full variable domain, its missing parts supplied by reference TRBV7-8 and TRBJ1-2, is GAGVSQSPRYKVAKRGQDVALRCDPISGHVSLFWYQQALGQGPEFLTYFQNEAQLDKSGLPSDRFFAERPEGSVSTLKIQRTQQEDSAVYLCASSPRTGNGYTFGSGTRLTVV.

This clone was recorded a few times. V and J are TRBV10-3 and TRBJ2-3; TRBD2 aligns across 14 bases. The CDR3 totals 16 residues. V lost 5 bases to trimming and J lost 4 bases; unmatched junction nucleotides: 5. CDR1 is ENHRY, CDR2 SYGVKD, per germline. The CDR3 is CAISTPGLAGADTQYF. The DNA of the CDR3 is TGTGCCATCAGTACCCCGGGACTAGCGGGAGCAGATACGCAGTATTTT.